The 20 T cell receptor beta chains below all came from one sample that was sequenced in a study of T cell responses to AZD1222 COVID-19 vaccine. Profiled with immunoSEQ multiplex PCR; TCRdb holds only in-frame clones, not every one. The sample shows 150,000 to 200,000 clones, 85% to 90% of them seen only once. The specimen comprised peripheral blood, sampled on day 0 of AZD1222 vaccination. These receptors were collected from an adult in good health.

The J gene is TRBJ1-1, the V gene TRBV30; 8 bases match TRBD1. CDR1 and CDR2 (germline): GTSNPN, SVGIG (reference sequence). The trim removed 2 bases at V and 6 bases at J, leaving 5 bases unmatched. CDR3 length: 13 residues. CDR3 in DNA: TGTGCCTGGAGTCGGTACAGGGGGGCTGAAGCTTTCTTT. It yields the protein CAWSRYRGAEAFF. The full variable domain, completed using reference TRBV30 and TRBJ1-1, is SQTIHQWPATLVQPVGSPLSLECTVEGTSNPNLYWYRQAAGRGLQLLFYSVGIGQISSEVPQNLSASRPQDRQFILSSKKLLLSDSGFYLCAWSRYRGAEAFFGQGTRLTVV.

This clone was found a few times. The rearrangement joins TRBV20-1 to TRBJ1-1; perhaps TRBD1 as D (6 bases). V lost 5 bases and J 8 bases, leaving 12 bases between the germline ends. The CDR3 covers 11 residues. Germline CDR1 is DFQATT and CDR2 is SNEGSKA (reference sequence). The CDR3 DNA follows: TGCAGTGCTTGGAGGACAGAGGAAGCTTTCTTT. Translating gives CSAWRTEEAFF.

A few counts support this clone. This rearrangement joins TRBV3-1 (or the pseudogene TRBV3-2) to TRBJ2-1; 10 positions match TRBD2. Germline V gene lookup returns CDR1 LGHDT and CDR2 YNNKEL (reference sequence). The CDR3 is 15 residues long. V dropped 1 base and J dropped 9; count of bases not matched to a gene: 6. CDR3 protein: CASSQGSGRSVEQFF. CDR3 DNA sequence: TGTGCCAGCAGCCAAGGTAGCGGGAGGTCGGTTGAGCAGTTCTTC.

The rearrangement links TRBV9 to TRBJ1-4; D is undetermined. The V end was cut by 0 bases, the J end by 0 bases, with 3 bases between. The CDR3 spans 14 residues. The V gene's germline CDR1 is SGDLS and CDR2 YYNGEE. CDR3 nucleotide sequence: TGTGCCAGCAGCGTAGCTGCAACTAATGAAAAACTGTTTTTT. This gives the protein CASSVAATNEKLFF.

V and J are TRBV11-2 and TRBJ2-1; 11 nucleotides align to TRBD2. This CDR3 comprises 16 residues. Trimming cost V 3 bases and J 2 bases; bases outside gene matches: 3. Germline V gene data show CDR1 as SGHAT and CDR2 as FQNNGV. The CDR3 DNA sequence: TGTGCCAGCAGCTTGACTAGCGGGGAGACCTACAATGAGCAGTTCTTC. Residues: CASSLTSGETYNEQFF.

V gene TRBV7-2 combines with J gene TRBJ2-1; D uncertain. V lost 5 bases and J 5 bases, leaving 19 bases between the germline ends. CDR3 length: 16 amino acids. Germline values: CDR1 SGHTA, CDR2 FQGNSA. The CDR3 coding sequence is TGTGCCAGCAGCCCGACAATGGTCGGCCTCAACAATGAGCAGTTCTTC. Protein product: CASSPTMVGLNNEQFF.

This rearrangement joins TRBV4-3 to TRBJ2-1, with D perhaps TRBD1 or TRBD2 (5 bases each). Deletions cut 1 base from V and 6 bases from J, with 16 bases between. In germline, CDR1 is LGHNA, CDR2 YSLEER. The CDR3 extends over 16 amino acids. Here the CDR3 reads CASSQGPGPKANEQFF. The CDR3 coding sequence is TGCGCCAGCAGCCAAGGCCCGGGACCAAAGGCCAATGAGCAGTTCTTC.

J is TRBJ1-4 and V is TRBV10-3; D perhaps matches TRBD1 (5 bases). The CDR3 is 15 residues long. Deletions cut 0 bases from V and 8 bases from J, with 13 bases between. Germline CDR1 is ENHRY and CDR2 is SYGVKD. CDR3 DNA: TGTGCCATCAGTGAGTCGACGGGAGGGGCCGAAAAACTGTTTTTT. Its translation: CAISESTGGAEKLFF.

The gene calls are TRBV14 and TRBJ1-1; D remains ambiguous. There are 11 residues in the CDR3. The ends were cut back, 3 bases at V and 6 bases at J, with 5 bases in the middle. Germline loops: CDR1 SGHDN, CDR2 FVKESK. The CDR3, as DNA: TGTGCCAGCAGCCATGCCTCTGAAGCTTTCTTT. Translating gives CASSHASEAFF.

The chain combines TRBV20-1 with TRBJ1-1; D may be TRBD1 (6 bases). CDR3 size: 10 residues. Germline assignment: CDR1 DFQATT and CDR2 SNEGSKA (reference sequence). Trimming removed 5 bases from V and 7 bases from J, with 8 bases in between. The CDR3: CSAVRGEAFF. The DNA of the CDR3 is TGCAGTGCTGTCAGGGGTGAAGCTTTCTTT.

The rearrangement uses TRBV6-1 and TRBJ2-1, with D maybe TRBD2 (7 bases). From germline, CDR1 is MNHNS and CDR2 SASEGT. The length of the CDR3 is 16 residues. Between the trimmed V and J ends, which lost 1 base and 4 bases, there was a span of 14 bases. The CDR3: CASSEEWGGAYNEQFF. Here the CDR3 DNA reads TGTGCCAGCAGTGAAGAATGGGGGGGGGCGTACAATGAGCAGTTCTTC.

This chain uses TRBV7-3 with TRBJ2-5; TRBD1 aligns across 11 bases. Germline trimming cut 5 bases from V and 5 bases from J; bases unmatched to any gene: 4. CDR1 is SGHTA and CDR2 is FQGTGA in the germline V gene. The CDR3 totals 14 residues. CDR3: CASSRTGGKETQYF. CDR3 bases: TGTGCCAGCAGCCGGACAGGGGGCAAGGAGACCCAGTACTTC.

The chain recombines TRBV6-5 with TRBJ2-2; D gene ambiguous. The CDR3 length is 13 residues. The V end was cut by 6 bases, the J end by 3 bases, with 8 bases between. The germline V gene has CDR1 MNHEY and CDR2 SVGAGI. The CDR3 is CASRNWYTGELFF. For the CDR3, the DNA is TGTGCCAGCAGAAATTGGTACACCGGGGAGCTGTTTTTT.

This chain uses TRBV10-3 with TRBJ2-7; 7 bases map to TRBD1. This CDR3 spans 13 amino acids. The germline V gene encodes CDR1 ENHRY and CDR2 SYGVKD. V gave up 1 base and J gave up 6 bases; unmatched junction bases: 3. CDR3 DNA sequence: TGTGCCATCAGTGAGTTAAACAGGGGCGAGCAGTACGTC. This gives the protein CAISELNRGEQYV.

CDR3 amino acids: CASSLLGNTEAFF. The CDR3 DNA sequence: TGTGCCAGCAGCCTCCTAGGGAACACTGAAGCTTTCTTT. This sequence joins TRBV11-3 and TRBJ1-1, with no clear D. Per the germline V gene, CDR1 is SGHNT and CDR2 is YENEEA. The CDR3 runs to 13 residues. Trimming took 5 bases from V and 1 from J, leaving 8 bases between them.

The chain recombines TRBV7-9 with TRBJ1-6, with TRBD1 identical over 7 bases. CDR3 size: 17 residues. Germline V gives CDR1 SEHNR, CDR2 FQNEAQ (reference sequence). The ends lost 0 bases at V and 3 bases at J; junction bases unmatched: 5. The DNA of the CDR3 is TGTGCCAGCAGCTTAGCCTCGGGACAGTTCTATAATTCACCCCTCCACTTT. Translating it yields CASSLASGQFYNSPLHF.

CDR3 coding DNA: TGTGCCAGCAGCTCGACAGGAAACACCGGGGAGCTGTTTTTT. Translated: CASSSTGNTGELFF. This chain links TRBV7-2 with TRBJ2-2; possible D gene TRBD1, 6 bases. This CDR3 region has 14 residues. V dropped 4 bases and J dropped 2 bases, with 8 bases sitting between them. The germline CDR1 and CDR2 sequences are SGHTA and FQGNSA.

J is TRBJ1-4 and V is TRBV6-5; D is uncertain. Germline V gene data show CDR1 as MNHEY and CDR2 as SVGAGI. This CDR3 is 14 amino acids long. Between the trimmed V and J ends, which lost 6 bases and 0 bases, there was a span of 8 bases. In DNA, the CDR3 is TGTGCCAGCAGGAAAGAGACAACTAATGAAAAACTGTTTTTT. Its protein is CASRKETTNEKLFF.

The chain carries TRBV28 and TRBJ2-1, with D tentatively TRBD2 (6 bases). The CDR3 sequence is 16 residues long. Per germline, CDR1 MDHEN and CDR2 SYDVKM. Trimming shortened V by 6 bases and J by 0 bases, and 15 bases separated the two germline ends. The CDR3 region is CASRGVLASSYNEQFF. Written as DNA, the CDR3 is TGTGCCAGCAGGGGGGTACTAGCAAGCTCCTACAATGAGCAGTTCTTC.

This sequence joins TRBV10-3 and TRBJ2-3; 13 bases are a match to TRBD2. The CDR3 extends over 19 amino acids. V lost 7 bases to trimming and J lost 3 bases; unmatched junction nucleotides: 16. Per germline, CDR1 ENHRY and CDR2 SYGVKD. The CDR3 spells CAINRGLAGLKTATDTQYF. DNA for the CDR3: TGTGCCATCAACAGGGGACTAGCGGGATTAAAGACAGCTACAGATACGCAGTATTTT.